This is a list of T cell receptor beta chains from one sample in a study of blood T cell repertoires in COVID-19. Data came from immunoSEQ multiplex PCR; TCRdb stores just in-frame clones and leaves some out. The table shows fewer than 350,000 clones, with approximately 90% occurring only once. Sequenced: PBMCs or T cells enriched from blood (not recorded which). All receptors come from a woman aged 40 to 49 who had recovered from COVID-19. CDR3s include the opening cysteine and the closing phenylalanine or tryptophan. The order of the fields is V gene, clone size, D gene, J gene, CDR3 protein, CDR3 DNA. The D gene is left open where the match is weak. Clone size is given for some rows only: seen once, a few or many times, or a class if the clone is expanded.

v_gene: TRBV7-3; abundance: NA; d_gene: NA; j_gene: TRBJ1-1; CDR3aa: CASSRTDNTEAFF; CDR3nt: TGTGCCAGCAGCCGGACAGACAACACTGAAGCTTTCTTT
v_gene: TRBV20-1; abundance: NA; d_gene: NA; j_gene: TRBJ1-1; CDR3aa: CSASVARGNTEAFF; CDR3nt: TGCAGTGCTAGTGTCGCGAGAGGAAACACTGAAGCTTTCTTT
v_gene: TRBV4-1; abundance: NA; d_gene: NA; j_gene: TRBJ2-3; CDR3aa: CASSARQIYNTDTQYF; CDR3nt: TGCGCCAGCAGCGCCCGACAGATTTACAACACAGATACGCAGTATTTT
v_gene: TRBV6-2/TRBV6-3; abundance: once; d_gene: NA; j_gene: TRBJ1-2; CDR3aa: CASSYGRDRLWGYTF; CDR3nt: TGTGCCAGCAGTTACGGGCGAGACAGGCTTTGGGGCTACACCTTC
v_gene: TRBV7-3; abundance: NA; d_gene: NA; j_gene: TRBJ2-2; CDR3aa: CASSPQGNTGELFF; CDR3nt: TGTGCCAGCAGCCCACAGGGAAACACCGGGGAGCTGTTTTTT
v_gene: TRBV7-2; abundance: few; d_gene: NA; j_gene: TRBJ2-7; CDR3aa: CASSLPGTYEQYF; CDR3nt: TGTGCCAGCAGCTTGCCGGGGACCTACGAGCAGTACTTC
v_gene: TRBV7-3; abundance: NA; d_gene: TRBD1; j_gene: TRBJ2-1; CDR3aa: CASSYTGGAHNEQFF; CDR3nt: TGTGCCAGCAGCTACACAGGGGGCGCCCACAATGAGCAGTTCTTC
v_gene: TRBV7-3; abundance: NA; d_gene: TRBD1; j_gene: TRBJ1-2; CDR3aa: CASSWGQGNYGYTF; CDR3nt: TGTGCCAGCAGCTGGGGACAGGGGAACTATGGCTACACCTTC
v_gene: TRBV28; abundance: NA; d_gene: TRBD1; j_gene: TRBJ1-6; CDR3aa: CASRSGTGSYNSPLHF; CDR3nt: TGTGCCAGCAGATCCGGGACAGGGTCTTATAATTCACCCCTCCACTTT
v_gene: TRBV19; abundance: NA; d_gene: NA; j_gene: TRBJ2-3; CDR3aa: CASRLQAMSTQYF; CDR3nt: TGTGCCAGTAGGTTACAGGCCATGAGTACGCAGTATTTT
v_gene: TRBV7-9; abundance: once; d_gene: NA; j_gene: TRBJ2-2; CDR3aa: CASSPRTMATGELFF; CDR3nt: TGTGCCAGCAGCCCCCGGACTATGGCCACCGGGGAGCTGTTTTTT
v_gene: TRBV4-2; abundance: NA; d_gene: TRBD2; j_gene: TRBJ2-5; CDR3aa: CASSQVSQREGWETQYF; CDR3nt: TGTGCCAGCAGCCAAGTATCCCAGCGGGAGGGTTGGGAGACCCAGTACTTC
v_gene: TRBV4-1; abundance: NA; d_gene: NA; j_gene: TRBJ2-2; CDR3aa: CASTSSGTRNTGELFF; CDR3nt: TGCGCCAGCACCTCGTCCGGGACAAGGAACACCGGGGAGCTGTTTTTT
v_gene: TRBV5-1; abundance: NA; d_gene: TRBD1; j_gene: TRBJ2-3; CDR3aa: CASSLAGQLSSTDTQYF; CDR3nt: TGCGCCAGCAGCTTGGCGGGACAGTTGTCTAGCACAGATACGCAGTATTTT
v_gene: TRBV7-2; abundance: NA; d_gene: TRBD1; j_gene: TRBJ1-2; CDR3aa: CASSVHPPRGQGGYTF; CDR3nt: TGTGCCAGCAGCGTCCACCCCCCAAGGGGGCAAGGGGGCTACACCTTC
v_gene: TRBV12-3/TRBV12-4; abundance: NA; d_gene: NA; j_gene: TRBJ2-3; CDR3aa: CASRNTADTQYF; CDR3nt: TGTGCCAGCAGGAACACAGCAGATACGCAGTATTTT
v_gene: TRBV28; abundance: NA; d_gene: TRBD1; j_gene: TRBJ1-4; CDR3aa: CASSGDRGWNEKLFF; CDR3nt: TGTGCCAGCAGTGGTGACAGGGGTTGGAATGAAAAACTGTTTTTT
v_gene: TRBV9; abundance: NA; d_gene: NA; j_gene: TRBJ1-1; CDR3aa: CASSGTGLNTEAFF; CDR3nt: TGTGCCAGCAGCGGCACAGGGCTGAACACTGAAGCTTTCTTT
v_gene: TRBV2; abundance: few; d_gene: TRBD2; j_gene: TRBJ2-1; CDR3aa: CASRELAVAYNEQFF; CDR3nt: TGTGCCAGCAGGGAACTAGCGGTCGCCTACAATGAGCAGTTCTTC
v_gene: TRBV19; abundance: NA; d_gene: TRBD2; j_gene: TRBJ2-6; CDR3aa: CASSLRLAGGSGANVLTF; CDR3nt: TGTGCCAGTAGTCTTCGACTAGCGGGCGGCTCTGGGGCCAACGTCCTGACTTTC
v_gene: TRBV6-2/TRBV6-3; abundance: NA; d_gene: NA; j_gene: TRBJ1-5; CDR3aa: CASSYAGARFQPQHF; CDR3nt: TGTGCCAGCAGTTACGCGGGGGCGCGGTTTCAGCCCCAGCATTTT
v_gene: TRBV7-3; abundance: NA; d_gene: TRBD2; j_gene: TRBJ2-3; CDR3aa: CASSSGLAASTDTQYF; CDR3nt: TGTGCCAGCAGCTCCGGACTAGCGGCTAGCACAGATACGCAGTATTTT
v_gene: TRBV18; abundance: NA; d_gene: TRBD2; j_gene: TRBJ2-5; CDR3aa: CASSLTSGFQETQYF; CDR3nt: TGTGCCAGCTCACTGACTAGCGGGTTTCAAGAGACCCAGTACTTC
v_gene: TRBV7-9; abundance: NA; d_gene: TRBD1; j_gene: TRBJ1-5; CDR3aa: CASSLGGQGLEPQHF; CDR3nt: TGTGCCAGCAGCTTAGGGGGACAGGGCCTTGAGCCCCAGCATTTT
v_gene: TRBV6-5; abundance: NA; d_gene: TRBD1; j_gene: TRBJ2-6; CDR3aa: CASSPGGSGANVLTF; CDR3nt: TGTGCCAGCAGCCCAGGGGGCTCTGGGGCCAACGTCCTGACTTTC
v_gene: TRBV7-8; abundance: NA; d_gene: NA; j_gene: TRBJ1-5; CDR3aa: CASSLGTMRGQGQPQHF; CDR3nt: TGTGCCAGCAGCTTAGGCACCATGAGAGGGCAGGGGCAGCCCCAGCATTTT
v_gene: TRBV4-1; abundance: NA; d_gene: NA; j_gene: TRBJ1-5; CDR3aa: CASSQGTDYQPQHF; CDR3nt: TGCGCCAGCAGCCAAGGGACAGATTATCAGCCCCAGCATTTT
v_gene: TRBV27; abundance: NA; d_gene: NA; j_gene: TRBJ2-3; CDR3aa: CASSFAGTQYF; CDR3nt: TGTGCCAGCAGTTTTGCGGGTACGCAGTATTTT
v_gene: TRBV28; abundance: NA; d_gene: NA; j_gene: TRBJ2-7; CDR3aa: CASSKRTDYEQYF; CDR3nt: TGTGCCAGCTCTAAGAGGACAGATTACGAGCAGTACTTC
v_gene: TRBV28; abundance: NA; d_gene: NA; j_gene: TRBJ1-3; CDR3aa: CASSLGGSSWGNTIYF; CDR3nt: TGTGCCAGCAGTTTAGGCGGCTCCTCGTGGGGAAACACCATATATTTT
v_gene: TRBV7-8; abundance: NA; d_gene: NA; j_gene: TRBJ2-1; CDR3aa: CASSLGAGSLYNEQFF; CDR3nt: TGTGCCAGCAGCTTAGGTGCAGGGTCCCTATATAATGAGCAGTTCTTC
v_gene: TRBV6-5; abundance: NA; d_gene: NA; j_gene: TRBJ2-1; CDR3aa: CASSYARGARLNEQFF; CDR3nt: TGTGCCAGCAGTTACGCCCGGGGGGCGCGTCTCAATGAGCAGTTCTTC
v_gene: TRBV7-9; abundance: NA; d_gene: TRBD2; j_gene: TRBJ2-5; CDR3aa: CASELGGLETQYF; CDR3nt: TGTGCCAGCGAACTCGGGGGGTTAGAGACCCAGTACTTC
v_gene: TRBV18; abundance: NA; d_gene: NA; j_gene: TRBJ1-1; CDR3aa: CASTTAENTEAFF; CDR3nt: TGTGCCAGCACCACTGCCGAAAACACTGAAGCTTTCTTT
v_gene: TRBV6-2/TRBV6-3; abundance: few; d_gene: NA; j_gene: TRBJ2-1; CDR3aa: CASSYSPQRGNNEQFF; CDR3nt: TGTGCCAGCAGTTATAGCCCCCAGAGGGGGAACAATGAGCAGTTCTTC
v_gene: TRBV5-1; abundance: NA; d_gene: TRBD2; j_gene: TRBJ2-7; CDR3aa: CASSARTSGPYEQYF; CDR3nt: TGCGCCAGCAGCGCCCGGACTAGCGGGCCCTACGAGCAGTACTTC
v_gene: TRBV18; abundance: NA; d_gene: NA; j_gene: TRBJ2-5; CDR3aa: CASSPPRTRQETQYF; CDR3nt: TGTGCCAGCTCACCACCCAGGACAAGACAAGAGACCCAGTACTTC
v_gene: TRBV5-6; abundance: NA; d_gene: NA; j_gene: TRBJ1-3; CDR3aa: CASSLAGGVGNTIYF; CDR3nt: TGTGCCAGCAGCTTGGCAGGAGGGGTTGGAAACACCATATATTTT
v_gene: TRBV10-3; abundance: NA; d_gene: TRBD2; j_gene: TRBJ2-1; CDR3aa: CAIRPKGLAGVNEQFF; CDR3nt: TGTGCCATCAGGCCCAAGGGACTAGCGGGAGTAAATGAGCAGTTCTTC
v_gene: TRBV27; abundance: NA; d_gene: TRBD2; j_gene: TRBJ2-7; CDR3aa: CASSFTGTRPYEQYF; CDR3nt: TGTGCCAGCAGTTTCACCGGGACTAGACCCTACGAGCAGTACTTC
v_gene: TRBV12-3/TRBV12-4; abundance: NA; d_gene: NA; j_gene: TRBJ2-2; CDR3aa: CAGSRVTGELFF; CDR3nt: TGTGCCGGGTCCAGGGTCACCGGGGAGCTGTTTTTT
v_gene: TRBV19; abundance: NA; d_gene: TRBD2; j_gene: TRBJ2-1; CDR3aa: CASTRSAGGGYNEQFF; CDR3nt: TGTGCCAGTACCAGATCAGCGGGAGGGGGGTACAATGAGCAGTTCTTC
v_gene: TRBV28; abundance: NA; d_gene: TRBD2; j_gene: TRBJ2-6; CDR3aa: CASSPQRGLGANVLTF; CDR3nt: TGTGCCAGCAGTCCCCAGCGGGGGCTCGGGGCCAACGTCCTGACTTTC
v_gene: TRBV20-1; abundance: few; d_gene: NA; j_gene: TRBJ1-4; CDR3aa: CSASFGARTNEKLFF; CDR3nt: TGCAGTGCTAGTTTTGGGGCGCGTACTAATGAAAAACTGTTTTTT
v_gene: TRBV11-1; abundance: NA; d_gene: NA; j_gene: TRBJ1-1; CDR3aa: CASSLELNTEAFF; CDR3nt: TGTGCCAGCAGCCTGGAGTTGAACACTGAAGCTTTCTTT
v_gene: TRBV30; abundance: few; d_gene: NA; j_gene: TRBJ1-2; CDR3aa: CALSGLSYGYTF; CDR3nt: TGTGCCTTATCGGGTTTATCCTATGGCTACACCTTC
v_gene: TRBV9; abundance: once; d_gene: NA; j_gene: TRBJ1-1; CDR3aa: CASSLGANTEAFF; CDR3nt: TGTGCCAGCAGTCTGGGGGCGAACACTGAAGCTTTCTTT
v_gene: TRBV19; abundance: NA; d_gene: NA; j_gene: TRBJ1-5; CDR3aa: CASSTSAYSNQPQHF; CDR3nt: TGTGCCAGTAGTACCTCAGCGTATAGCAATCAGCCCCAGCATTTT
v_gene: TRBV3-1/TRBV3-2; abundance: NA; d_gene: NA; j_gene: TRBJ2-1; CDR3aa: CASSQGGSKVEQFF; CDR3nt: TGTGCCAGCAGCCAAGGGGGCTCCAAGGTCGAGCAGTTCTTC
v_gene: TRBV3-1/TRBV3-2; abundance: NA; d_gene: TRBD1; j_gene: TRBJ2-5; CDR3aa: CASSPGTGGETQYF; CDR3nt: TGTGCCAGCAGCCCAGGGACAGGGGGGGAGACCCAGTACTTC
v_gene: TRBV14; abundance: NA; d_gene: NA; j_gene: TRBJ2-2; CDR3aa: CASSRGLTTINTGELFF; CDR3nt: TGTGCCAGCAGCAGGGGACTGACTACAATTAACACCGGGGAGCTGTTTTTT
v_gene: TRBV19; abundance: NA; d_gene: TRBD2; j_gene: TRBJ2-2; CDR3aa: CASKGFSGRSTGELFF; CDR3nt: TGTGCCAGTAAAGGATTTAGCGGGAGAAGCACCGGGGAGCTGTTTTTT
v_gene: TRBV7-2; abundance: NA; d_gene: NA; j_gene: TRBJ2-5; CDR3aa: CASNPGRVTLETQYF; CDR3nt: TGTGCCAGCAACCCCGGTCGGGTTACCCTAGAGACCCAGTACTTC